Sequencing of this T cell receptor (beta chain) was carried out in a study of T cells in Graves' hyperthyroidism and ophthalmopathy. About this clonotype: Antigen specificity is unknown. Possible read error: a much larger clone is one base away.

V dropped 6 bases and J dropped 2 bases, with 14 bases sitting between them. The CDR3 has 15 amino acids. Study-level findings and limits: Model-based prediction identified ophthalmopathy a median roughly 5.9 months prior to its onset.

Fresh peripheral blood, around 9.2 ml of it, supplied the PBMCs. TCR beta CDR3 sequences were amplified from RNA transcripts. The TCR CDR3 was amplified in a first-round RT-PCR using the HTBI primer set. TCRdb processed the multiplex PCR reads anew with MiXCR; each CDR3 protein has one entry. This sample has roughly 750,000 distinct CDR3 sequences, with around 17% found just once. The material sequenced was blood. The chain is built from TRBV12-3 or TRBV12-4 and TRBJ2-1; D call uncertain. The receptor comes from a young man with Graves' hyperthyroidism. CDR3 sequence reads: CASSPGQIAYNEQFF. The CDR3 bases are TGTGCCAGCAGCCCAGGCCAGATAGCCTACAATGAGCAGTTCTTC.